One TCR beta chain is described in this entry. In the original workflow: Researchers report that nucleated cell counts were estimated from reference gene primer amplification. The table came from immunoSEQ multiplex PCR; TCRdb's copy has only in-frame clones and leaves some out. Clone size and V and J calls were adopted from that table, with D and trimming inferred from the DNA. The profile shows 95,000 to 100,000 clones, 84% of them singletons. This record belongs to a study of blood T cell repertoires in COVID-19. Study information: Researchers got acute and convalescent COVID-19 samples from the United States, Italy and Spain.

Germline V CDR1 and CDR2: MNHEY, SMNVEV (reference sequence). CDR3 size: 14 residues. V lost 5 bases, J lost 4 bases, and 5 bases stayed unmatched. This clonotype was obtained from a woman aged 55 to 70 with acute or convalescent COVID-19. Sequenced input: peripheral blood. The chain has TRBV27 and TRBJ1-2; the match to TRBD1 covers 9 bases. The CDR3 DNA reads TGTGCCAGCAGTCCACAGGGGGCTGGCTATGGCTACACCTTC. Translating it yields CASSPQGAGYGYTF.